This passage covers 22 T cell receptor beta chains from one sample sequenced in a study of blood T cell repertoires in COVID-19. Clones were sequenced by immunoSEQ multiplex PCR, and TCRdb holds only the in-frame ones, with some missing. The table has under 150,000 clones, around 76% seen once. Sequenced material: peripheral blood. Every receptor here comes from a man between 60 and 70 years old with acute or convalescent COVID-19.

V and J are TRBV6-5 and TRBJ1-4; the D is unclear. This CDR3 is 15 amino acids long. In germline, CDR1 is MNHEY, CDR2 SVGAGI. With 4 bases removed from V and 3 bases from J, the gap between germline ends came to 12 bases. The CDR3 DNA reads as TGTGCCAGCAGTTCGGGTTACTCAGCTAATGAAAAACTGTTTTTT. The encoded protein is CASSSGYSANEKLFF.

This clone was found a few times. The chain combines TRBV10-3 with TRBJ2-7, with 10 bases matching TRBD1. Trimming cost V 4 bases and J 5 bases; bases outside gene matches: 5. This CDR3 spans 14 amino acids. Looked up from germline, CDR1 is ENHRY and CDR2 is SYGVKD. The CDR3 loop is CAISGQGAMNEQYF. The CDR3 DNA sequence: TGTGCCATCAGTGGACAGGGGGCAATGAACGAGCAGTACTTC.

V and J are TRBV2 and TRBJ2-3, with D maybe TRBD2 (5 bases). This CDR3 spans 15 amino acids. V dropped 6 bases and J dropped 0 bases, with 13 bases sitting between them. From germline, CDR1 is SNHLY and CDR2 FYNNEI. The CDR3 DNA follows: TGTGCCAGCAGCGACGGACTGTCTAGCACAGATACGCAGTATTTT. Translating gives CASSDGLSSTDTQYF. The full variable domain, its missing parts supplied by reference TRBV2 and TRBJ2-3, is EPEVTQTPSHQVTQMGQEVILRCVPISNHLYFYWYRQILGQKVEFLVSFYNNEISEKSEIFDDQFSVERPDGSNFTLKIRSTKLEDSAMYFCASSDGLSSTDTQYFGPGTRLTVL.

This chain connects TRBV19 to TRBJ2-5; D is perhaps TRBD2 (6 bases). Germline V CDR1 and CDR2: LNHDA, SQIVND (reference sequence). V was trimmed by 8 bases and J by 2 bases, leaving 12 bases between them. The CDR3 runs 13 residues. The CDR3 nucleotides are TGTGCCAGTGGGTCTAGCGAACAAGAGACCCAGTACTTC. Translation gives CASGSSEQETQYF.

The genes are TRBV7-9 and TRBJ2-3; D ambiguous. The V end was cut by 3 bases, the J end by 5 bases, with 9 bases between. CDR3 length equals 13 residues. Germline V lookup: CDR1 SEHNR, CDR2 FQNEAQ (reference sequence). The CDR3 DNA follows: TGTGCCAGCAGCTTCGGCGGCAGAGATACGCAGTATTTT. Translation gives CASSFGGRDTQYF.

This clone has a handful of counts. V usage is TRBV27 and J usage is TRBJ1-2; TRBD1 matches at 7 bases. CDR1 is MNHEY and CDR2 is SMNVEV in the germline V gene (reference sequence). CDR3 size: 14 residues. V was clipped by 8 bases and J by 3 bases; unmatched bases: 9. The CDR3 DNA reads as TGTGCCAGCGGTCCGACAGGGCTGGACTATGGCTACACCTTC. Protein sequence: CASGPTGLDYGYTF.

The chain recombines TRBV18 with TRBJ2-7; TRBD1 aligns across 10 bases. The germline CDR1 and CDR2 sequences are KGHSH and LQKENI. Losses at the gene ends were 3 bases for V and 7 bases for J; bases not matched to a gene: 9. The CDR3 spans 15 residues. In DNA, the CDR3 is TGTGCCAGCTCACCCGGGACAGGGGACTGGGGGGAGCAGTACTTC. Protein product: CASSPGTGDWGEQYF.

The chain recombines TRBV28 with TRBJ2-7; D is unresolved. From germline, CDR1 is MDHEN and CDR2 SYDVKM. The V gene lost 3 bases and the J gene lost 3 bases, with 9 bases spanning the gap. The length of the CDR3 is 13 residues. This CDR3 is CASSLRSFYEQYF. The CDR3 nucleotides are TGTGCCAGCAGTTTGAGGTCATTCTACGAGCAGTACTTC.

About this clone: The junction differs from germline at one of its ends, possibly a read error. The chain links TRBV11-2 to TRBJ2-7; TRBD1 agrees at 7 bases. CDR1 and CDR2 (germline): SGHAT, FQNNGV. This CDR3 contains 15 residues. The chain's CDR3 is CASSLEIGGAYEQYF. As DNA, the CDR3 is TGTGCCAGCAGCCTAGAAATAGGGGGCGCTTACGAGCAGTACTTC.

The chain employs TRBV4-1 and TRBJ1-5; D is undetermined. The germline CDR1 and CDR2 sequences are MGHRA and YSYEKL. The CDR3 covers 13 residues. Trimming removed 0 bases from V and 5 bases from J, with 5 bases in between. CDR3 sequence (DNA): TGCGCCAGCAGCCAAGATCAGTATCAGCCCCAGCATTTT. Translation: CASSQDQYQPQHF.

This clone has a single count. The V gene is TRBV15, the J gene TRBJ2-7; TRBD1 matches at 8 bases. V lost 2 bases, J lost 5 bases, and 5 bases stayed unmatched. CDR3 length: 14 residues. The germline gives CDR1 LNHNV, CDR2 YYDKDF (reference sequence). CDR3 nucleotides: TGTGCCACCAGCAGATCCGGGACAGGCCACGAGCAGTACTTC. Translated, it gives CATSRSGTGHEQYF.

V and J are TRBV25-1 and TRBJ1-6; perhaps TRBD1 as D (6 bases). The CDR3 runs to 15 residues. CDR1 is MGHDK, CDR2 SYGVNS, per germline. V dropped 4 bases and J dropped 6 bases, with 13 bases sitting between them. The CDR3 region is CASSAKQGLNSPLHF. CDR3 DNA: TGTGCCAGCAGTGCCAAACAGGGCCTTAATTCACCCCTCCACTTT.

This clone was observed a few times. The rearrangement joins TRBV15 to TRBJ2-7; a possible D gene is TRBD2 (5 bases). The V gene's germline CDR1 is LNHNV and CDR2 YYDKDF (reference sequence). Deletions cut 1 base from V and 5 bases from J, with 12 bases between. CDR3 length: 14 residues. The CDR3: CATSRGGEGNEQYF. The CDR3 DNA reads as TGTGCCACCAGCAGAGGGGGAGAAGGGAACGAGCAGTACTTC.

The chain couples TRBV5-1 to TRBJ2-7, with 9 nucleotides matching TRBD1. CDR1 is SGHRS, CDR2 YFSETQ, per germline. Germline trimming cut 8 bases from V and 5 bases from J; bases unmatched to any gene: 11. The CDR3 contains 14 residues. CDR3 sequence (DNA): TGCGCCAGTCAACTCACAGGGGGCCAAGACGAGCAGTACTTC. Translation: CASQLTGGQDEQYF.

V gene TRBV5-4 combines with J gene TRBJ2-1; 9 positions agree with TRBD2. V gave up 0 bases and J gave up 5 bases; unmatched junction bases: 3. CDR1 and CDR2 (germline): SGHNT, YYREEE (reference sequence). The CDR3 consists of 15 residues. The CDR3, as DNA: TGTGCCAGCAGCTTGGGGACTAGCGCGAACAATGAGCAGTTCTTC. Protein product: CASSLGTSANNEQFF.

A word on this clone: Different DNA sequences within this sample yield the same CDR3. The rearrangement uses TRBV5-1 and TRBJ2-3; the match to TRBD2 covers 11 bases. CDR1 is SGHRS, CDR2 YFSETQ, per germline. J lost 2 bases, V lost 4 bases, and 6 bases had no gene match. The CDR3 runs to 16 residues. Written as DNA, the CDR3 is TGCGCCAGCAGCATTCGACTAGCGGGGCCCACAGATACGCAGTATTTT. Translated: CASSIRLAGPTDTQYF.

CDR3 bases: TGCAGTGCTAGTCGGGAGGGCCGGGGGGATACGCAGTATTTT. Its protein product is CSASREGRGDTQYF. The chain combines TRBV20-1 with TRBJ2-3, with 8 bases matching TRBD2. CDR1 is DFQATT and CDR2 is SNEGSKA in the germline V gene (reference sequence). This CDR3 is built from 14 residues. The trim removed 3 bases at V and 6 bases at J, leaving 8 bases unmatched.

The CDR3 sequence is CASGTSGGSTDTQYF. For the CDR3, the DNA is TGCGCCAGCGGGACTAGCGGGGGATCCACAGATACGCAGTATTTT. This chain links TRBV5-1 with TRBJ2-3; 14 positions match TRBD2. J gave up 2 bases and V 7 bases, and 3 bases lay outside the gene matches. Germline assignment: CDR1 SGHRS and CDR2 YFSETQ. This CDR3 is built from 15 residues.

The chain is built from TRBV18 and TRBJ2-3, with D possibly matching TRBD2 (6 bases). This CDR3 is built from 13 residues. Germline V CDR1 and CDR2: KGHSH, LQKENI. V was cut by 7 bases and J by 0 bases, with 8 bases left in between. CDR3 bases: TGTGCCAGCTTGGGGACTAGCACAGATACGCAGTATTTT. It is translated as CASLGTSTDTQYF.

The chain uses TRBV7-2 and TRBJ1-6; the match to TRBD1 covers 9 bases. The ends lost 5 bases at V and 9 bases at J; junction bases unmatched: 5. The CDR3 sequence is 14 residues long. Per the germline V gene, CDR1 is SGHTA and CDR2 is FQGNSA. Here the CDR3 reads CASSTGQGTSPLHF. For the CDR3, the DNA is TGTGCCAGCAGCACGGGACAGGGAACTTCACCCCTCCACTTT.

The gene calls are TRBV5-5 and TRBJ2-7; TRBD1 matches at 8 bases. V lost 3 bases, J lost 6 bases, and 5 bases stayed unmatched. The CDR3 consists of 13 residues. Per the germline V gene, CDR1 is SGHKS and CDR2 is YYEKEE (reference sequence). The CDR3 region is CASSSTTGAEQYF. The CDR3 DNA follows: TGTGCCAGCAGCTCAACGACAGGGGCCGAGCAGTACTTC.

CDR3 nucleotide sequence: TGTGCCAGCAGGAGGACAGGGAGTAACACTGAAGCTTTCTTT. As protein: CASRRTGSNTEAFF. This sequence joins TRBV27 and TRBJ1-1; 8 bases align to TRBD1. V dropped 6 bases and J dropped 2; count of bases not matched to a gene: 5. Germline-derived CDR1 and CDR2 are MNHEY and SMNVEV (reference sequence). CDR3 size: 14 residues.